These 29 T cell receptor beta chains were sequenced from one sample in a study of blood T cell repertoires in COVID-19. Only in-frame clones appear in the TCRdb table, and some are missing; sequencing was by immunoSEQ multiplex PCR. The sample includes 150,000 to 200,000 clones, approximately 90% of them seen just once. Material for sequencing was peripheral blood. Receptors originate from a man aged 18 to 35 with active or convalescent COVID-19.

The V and J genes are TRBV6-2 or TRBV6-3 and TRBJ1-5, with unresolved D. Germline CDR1 is MNHEY and CDR2 is SVGEGT. V was pared by 5 bases and J by 6 bases, with 20 bases between. The CDR3 is 16 amino acids. This chain's CDR3 is CASSLAPKAFSQPQHF. The DNA of the CDR3 is TGTGCCAGCAGTCTAGCTCCCAAAGCGTTTAGTCAGCCCCAGCATTTT.

The chain is built from TRBV4-2 and TRBJ2-5, with 9 positions matching TRBD1. V was pared by 4 bases and J by 5 bases, with 8 bases of the junction left unmatched. This CDR3 is built from 15 residues. Germline CDR1 reads LGHNA; CDR2 reads YNFKEQ. The CDR3 here is CASSRWTGAGETQYF. The CDR3 nucleotides are TGTGCCAGCAGCCGATGGACAGGGGCCGGGGAGACCCAGTACTTC.

The chain joins TRBV19 to TRBJ1-5; TRBD1 matches 9 bases. The CDR3 totals 18 residues. Germline values: CDR1 LNHDA, CDR2 SQIVND (reference sequence). V lost 3 bases to trimming and J lost 3 bases; unmatched junction nucleotides: 12. The CDR3 sequence: CASSILYGTGNLNQPQHF. The CDR3 DNA reads as TGTGCCAGTAGTATTCTGTACGGGACAGGGAACCTCAATCAGCCCCAGCATTTT.

The V call is TRBV11-3, the J call TRBJ2-1, with 10 bases fitting TRBD1. CDR3 size: 16 residues. Germline CDR1 is SGHNT and CDR2 is YENEEA. With V trimmed by 4 bases and J by 8 bases, 11 bases remained unmatched. In nucleotides, the CDR3 is TGTGCCAGCAGCTCGCCCGGGACAGGGGTTGGGGATGAGCAGTTCTTC. This translates into CASSSPGTGVGDEQFF.

Here the CDR3 reads CASGPGNGYTF. As DNA, the CDR3 is TGCGCCAGCGGGCCAGGAAATGGCTACACCTTC. The V and J genes are TRBV10-1 and TRBJ1-2; the D is unclear. V lost 8 bases to trimming and J lost 6 bases, with 10 bases between them. The CDR3 totals 11 residues. Germline V gene sequence: CDR1 WNHNN, CDR2 SYGVQD (reference sequence).

V gene TRBV2 combines with J gene TRBJ1-6; possible D gene TRBD1, 6 bases. The CDR3 contains 14 residues. V lost 6 bases and J 10 bases, leaving 16 bases between the germline ends. CDR1 SNHLY and CDR2 FYNNEI come from the germline V gene. The CDR3: CASRPGQSFSPLHF. CDR3 sequence (DNA): TGTGCCAGCAGGCCGGGACAAAGTTTCTCACCCCTCCACTTT.

The V and J genes are TRBV11-3 and TRBJ1-1; TRBD1 might be the D (5 bases). V shed 3 bases and J shed 7 bases, with 9 bases lying between them. This CDR3 is 12 amino acids long. The germline gives CDR1 SGHNT, CDR2 YENEEA. CDR3 residues: CASSFGASEAFF. In nucleotides, the CDR3 is TGTGCCAGCAGCTTTGGGGCAAGTGAAGCTTTCTTT.

The gene calls are TRBV29-1 and TRBJ1-2; D call uncertain. Germline CDR1 is SQVTM and CDR2 is ANQGSEA. The V end was cut by 3 bases, the J end by 7 bases, with 6 bases between. CDR3 length: 10 amino acids. The CDR3 DNA reads as TGCAGCGTTGACGCGCTTGGCTACACCTTC. Protein sequence: CSVDALGYTF.

The chain couples TRBV5-4 to TRBJ1-6, with 10 positions matching TRBD1. J was trimmed by 7 bases and V by 4 bases; bases with no gene match: 2. The CDR3 is 14 residues long. The germline V gene has CDR1 SGHNT and CDR2 YYREEE (reference sequence). The CDR3 DNA follows: TGTGCCAGCAGCAGGGGACAGGGGAATTCACCCCTCCACTTT. The encoded protein is CASSRGQGNSPLHF.

The chain is built from TRBV10-2 and TRBJ1-6; TRBD1 agrees at 8 bases. Losses at the gene ends were 4 bases for V and 6 bases for J; bases not matched to a gene: 14. The length of the CDR3 is 18 residues. Germline V gene data show CDR1 as WSHSY and CDR2 as SAAADI. CDR3 in DNA: TGCGCCAGCAGTGCCGACAGGGGAGACGGGTCGCGTAATTCACCCCTCCACTTT. It codes for CASSADRGDGSRNSPLHF.

The rearrangement uses TRBV6-5 and TRBJ2-5, with D possibly matching TRBD2 (5 bases). In germline, CDR1 is MNHEY, CDR2 SVGAGI. This CDR3 region has 14 residues. V shed 6 bases and J shed 2 bases, with 13 bases lying between them. CDR3 DNA: TGTGCCAGCAGCGAGAGCGGAGGACAAGAGACCCAGTACTTC. Protein sequence: CASSESGGQETQYF.

This clone has just one count. The chain combines TRBV6-1 with TRBJ1-2, with D maybe TRBD1 (5 bases). This CDR3 region has 13 residues. Trimming removed 2 bases at V and 5 bases at J, with 9 bases between. Germline-derived CDR1 and CDR2 are MNHNS and SASEGT. CDR3 loop: CASSEQQEYGYTF. CDR3 sequence (DNA): TGTGCCAGCAGTGAACAACAGGAATATGGCTACACCTTC.

J is TRBJ1-5 and V is TRBV13; perhaps TRBD1 as D (6 bases). The CDR3 loop spans 16 amino acids. CDR1 is PRHDT and CDR2 is FYEKMQ in the germline V gene (reference sequence). The ends were cut back, 4 bases at V and 2 bases at J, with 15 bases in the middle. The CDR3 loop is CASSWQGSRGNQPQHF. The CDR3 nucleotides are TGTGCCAGCAGCTGGCAGGGGTCGCGCGGCAATCAGCCCCAGCATTTT.

This chain connects TRBV7-8 to TRBJ1-4; TRBD1 matches at 7 bases. Germline lookup yields CDR1 SGHVS and CDR2 FQNEAQ. Trimming took 1 base from V and 11 from J; bases not matched to a gene: 13. This CDR3 spans 16 amino acids. The CDR3 region has the DNA TGTGCCAGCAGCTTAGGACGATCTGGACAGGTCGGGAAACTGTTTTTT. Residues: CASSLGRSGQVGKLFF.

The chain joins TRBV24-1 to TRBJ2-1, with D unclear. From germline, CDR1 is KGHDR and CDR2 SFDVKD. CDR3 length equals 18 residues. Trimming cost V 0 bases and J 0 bases, with 14 bases left between them. For the CDR3, the DNA is TGTGCCACCAGTGATTTGAGATCGGAAAGGAGCTCCTACAATGAGCAGTTCTTC. Translation: CATSDLRSERSSYNEQFF.

The chain links TRBV7-3 to TRBJ1-2; D uncertain. The CDR3 is 14 amino acids. Germline V gives CDR1 SGHTA, CDR2 FQGTGA. V dropped 2 bases and J dropped 0 bases, with 7 bases sitting between them. The CDR3 DNA reads TGTGCCAGCAGCTTATTCCCCACTAACTATGGCTACACCTTC. Translated: CASSLFPTNYGYTF. The entire variable domain, with the rest obtained from reference TRBV7-3 and TRBJ1-2, is as follows: GAGVSQTPSNKVTEKGKYVELRCDPISGHTALYWYRQSLGQGPEFLIYFQGTGAADDSGLPNDRFFAVRPEGSVSTLKIQRTERGDSAVYLCASSLFPTNYGYTFGSGTRLTVV.

This chain connects TRBV3-1 (or the pseudogene TRBV3-2) to TRBJ2-1, with 8 bases matching TRBD2. V trimming: 4 bases; J trimming: 7 bases; junction bases outside the gene matches: 6. Per the germline V gene, CDR1 is LGHDT and CDR2 is YNNKEL (reference sequence). The CDR3 loop spans 14 amino acids. The CDR3 is CASSPTGTRNEQFF. CDR3 nucleotide sequence: TGTGCCAGCAGCCCAACCGGGACTAGGAATGAGCAGTTCTTC.

The chain recombines TRBV6-5 with TRBJ1-3, with TRBD1 as a possible D gene (6 bases). Germline assignment: CDR1 MNHEY and CDR2 SVGAGI. The CDR3 spans 13 residues. Trimming removed 8 bases at V and 0 bases at J, with 8 bases between. CDR3 region: CASEGDSGNTIYF. CDR3 sequence (DNA): TGTGCCAGCGAGGGGGACTCTGGAAACACCATATATTTT.

The V call is TRBV27, the J call TRBJ1-1, with a weak D call TRBD1 (6 bases). The CDR3 spans 14 residues. CDR1 MNHEY and CDR2 SMNVEV come from the germline V gene (reference sequence). With 0 bases removed from V and 5 bases from J, the gap between germline ends came to 10 bases. The CDR3 coding sequence is TGTGCCAGCAGTTTATCCACAGGGTTTACTGAAGCTTTCTTT. Amino acid sequence: CASSLSTGFTEAFF.

In this sample, this clone turned up once. This chain uses TRBV9 with TRBJ1-1; unclear D gene. The germline V and J ends were trimmed by 1 base and 3 bases, with 4 bases remaining between them. This CDR3 comprises 12 residues. Germline CDR1 reads SGDLS; CDR2 reads YYNGEE. This CDR3 reads CASSVTDTEAFF. In DNA form, the CDR3 reads TGTGCCAGCAGCGTAACAGACACTGAAGCTTTCTTT.

The rearrangement links TRBV4-3 to TRBJ2-1; D ambiguous. The CDR3 loop spans 13 amino acids. Looked up from germline, CDR1 is LGHNA and CDR2 is YSLEER. Deletions cut 4 bases from V and 9 bases from J, with 13 bases between. CDR3 sequence reads: CASSRVPNSEQFF. CDR3 DNA sequence: TGCGCCAGCAGCCGCGTCCCTAACAGTGAGCAGTTCTTC.

The J gene is TRBJ1-1, the V gene TRBV29-1, with D maybe TRBD1 (5 bases). CDR1 SQVTM and CDR2 ANQGSEA come from the germline V gene. V lost 4 bases, J lost 5 bases, and 14 bases lay in between. This CDR3 comprises 13 residues. The CDR3 coding sequence is TGCAGCGTTGGATCCGGGGGAAGAACTGAAGCTTTCTTT. This translates into CSVGSGGRTEAFF.

The J gene is TRBJ2-1, the V gene TRBV11-2; tentatively, D is TRBD2 (6 bases). This CDR3 spans 14 amino acids. V was cut by 4 bases and J by 0 bases, with 7 bases left in between. Germline CDR1 SGHAT, CDR2 FQNNGV. The CDR3 loop reads CASSSGSSYNEQFF. The CDR3 nucleotides read TGTGCCAGCAGCTCCGGGAGCTCCTACAATGAGCAGTTCTTC.

The chain recombines TRBV2 with TRBJ1-6; D is unclear. Trimming stripped 7 bases from V and 8 bases from J, with 18 bases between. CDR1 SNHLY and CDR2 FYNNEI come from the germline V gene. The length of the CDR3 is 15 residues. This CDR3 reads CASTTRASGDSPLHF. CDR3 DNA sequence: TGTGCCAGCACAACAAGGGCGAGCGGGGATTCACCCCTCCACTTT.

The V call is TRBV5-1, the J call TRBJ2-2, with D possibly matching TRBD2 (5 bases). CDR1 and CDR2 from the germline V gene are SGHRS and YFSETQ. CDR3 length: 14 residues. V was clipped by 0 bases and J by 6 bases, with 9 bases between them. The CDR3 is CASSLVEGAGELFF. CDR3 bases: TGCGCCAGCAGCTTGGTTGAGGGTGCCGGGGAGCTGTTTTTT. Full variable domain (missing parts from reference TRBV5-1 and TRBJ2-2): KAGVTQTPRYLIKTRGQQVTLSCSPISGHRSVSWYQQTPGQGLQFLFEYFSETQRNKGNFPGRFSGRQFSNSRSEMNVSTLELGDSALYLCASSLVEGAGELFFGEGSRLTVL.

As regards this clone: The CDR3 end shows no conserved phenylalanine or tryptophan, and so a read error is likely. It is unclear where the CDR3 begins or ends on the DNA, so no DNA is shown, and the CDR3 is as TCRdb lists it. The V gene is TRBV11-2, the J gene TRBJ1-1; TRBD1 is the table's D call, not checked against the DNA. Germline-derived CDR1 and CDR2 are SGHAT and FQNNGV. Inclusive of both ends, the CDR3 amounts to 15 amino acids. The CDR3 loop reads CASSPSQSYPIPRRL.

The rearrangement uses TRBV11-2 and TRBJ2-7; D is uncertain. Germline CDR1 reads SGHAT; CDR2 reads FQNNGV. There are 15 residues in the CDR3. Trimming took off 6 bases at V and 1 base at J, with 16 bases between the two ends. The CDR3 DNA follows: TGTGCCAGCAGAGCTATTGGTACGTGGTCCTACGAGCAGTACTTC. Translated, it gives CASRAIGTWSYEQYF.

This clone was counted a few times. The V gene is TRBV6-5, the J gene TRBJ1-3, with 7 bases aligning to TRBD1. CDR1 and CDR2 from the germline V gene are MNHEY and SVGAGI. V dropped 8 bases and J dropped 2; count of bases not matched to a gene: 6. The CDR3 length is 14 residues. The CDR3 DNA is TGTGCCAGCCGACACAGGGGCGCTGGAAACACCATATATTTT. This sequence encodes CASRHRGAGNTIYF.

This chain uses TRBV5-4 with TRBJ2-2, with TRBD2 as a possible D gene (5 bases). V lost 2 bases and J 1 base, leaving 6 bases between the germline ends. The germline gives CDR1 SGHNT, CDR2 YYREEE (reference sequence). The CDR3 totals 14 residues. The CDR3 region is CASSLAENTGELFF. CDR3 in DNA: TGTGCCAGCAGCTTAGCGGAGAACACCGGGGAGCTGTTTTTT.